This T cell receptor beta chain was documented in a study of CD8 T cells in ankylosing spondylitis. Library preparation for TCR beta used quantitative 5'-RACE with molecular barcodes. Via MiXCR, TCRdb re-called the 5' RACE reads, giving one row per CDR3 protein. The table lists about 140,000 distinct CDR3 sequences, roughly 8.8% of them singletons. In the case of this clonotype: Its antigen is not identified.

Overall study findings and caveats: Significant enrichment of disease-linked clones was reportedly seen in matched ankylosing spondylitis synovial fluid. Peripheral blood samples showed relatively rare disease-linked clones, and these clones were CD8+. Within ankylosing spondylitis blood, a TCR beta motif made up of under 10 highly homologous variants appeared to be characteristic.

V gave up 8 bases and J gave up 10 bases, with 13 bases separating them. The CDR3 consists of 11 residues. This TCR came from a male donor with ankylosing spondylitis. The gene calls are TRBV12-3 or TRBV12-4 and TRBJ2-3; D unresolved. The sequenced sample consisted of synovial fluid, either unsorted or a sorted T cell fraction (not recorded which). In nucleotides, the CDR3 is TGTGCCAGCCAAGGAAAGGATCCGCAGTATTTT. As protein: CASQGKDPQYF.